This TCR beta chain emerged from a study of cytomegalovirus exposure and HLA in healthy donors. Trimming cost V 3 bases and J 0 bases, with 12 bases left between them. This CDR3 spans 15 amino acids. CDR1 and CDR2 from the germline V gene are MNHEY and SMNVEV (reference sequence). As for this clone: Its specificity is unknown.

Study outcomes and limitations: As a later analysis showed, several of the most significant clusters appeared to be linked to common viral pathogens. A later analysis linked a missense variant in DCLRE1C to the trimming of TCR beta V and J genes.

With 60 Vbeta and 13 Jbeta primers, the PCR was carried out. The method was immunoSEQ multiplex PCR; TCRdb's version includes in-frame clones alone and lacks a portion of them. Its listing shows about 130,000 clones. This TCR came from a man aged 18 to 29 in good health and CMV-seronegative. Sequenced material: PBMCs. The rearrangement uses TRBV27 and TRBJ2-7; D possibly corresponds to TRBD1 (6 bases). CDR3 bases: TGTGCCAGCAGTTTTGACAGGAAGAGCTCCTACGAGCAGTACTTC. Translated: CASSFDRKSSYEQYF.